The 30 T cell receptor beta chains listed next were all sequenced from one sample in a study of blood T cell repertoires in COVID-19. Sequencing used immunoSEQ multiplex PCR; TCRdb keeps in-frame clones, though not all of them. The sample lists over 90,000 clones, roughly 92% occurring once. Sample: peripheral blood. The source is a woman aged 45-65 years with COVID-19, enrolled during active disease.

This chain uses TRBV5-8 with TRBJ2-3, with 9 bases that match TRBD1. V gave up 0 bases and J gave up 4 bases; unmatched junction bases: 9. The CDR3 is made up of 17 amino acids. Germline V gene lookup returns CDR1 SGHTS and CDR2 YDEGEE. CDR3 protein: CASSLGLYGTGPDTQYF. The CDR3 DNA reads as TGTGCCAGCAGCTTGGGACTATATGGGACAGGGCCAGATACGCAGTATTTT.

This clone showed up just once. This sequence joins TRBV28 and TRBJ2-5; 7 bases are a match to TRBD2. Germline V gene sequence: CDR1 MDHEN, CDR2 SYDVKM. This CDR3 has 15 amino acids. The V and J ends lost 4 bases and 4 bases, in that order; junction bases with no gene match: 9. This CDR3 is CASSSGEGRGETQYF. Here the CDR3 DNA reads TGTGCCAGCAGTTCCGGTGAAGGGAGGGGAGAGACCCAGTACTTC.

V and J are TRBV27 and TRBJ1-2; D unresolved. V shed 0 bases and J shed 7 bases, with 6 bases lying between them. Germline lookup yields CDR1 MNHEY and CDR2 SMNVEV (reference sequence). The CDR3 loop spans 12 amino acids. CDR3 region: CASSLSGFGYTF. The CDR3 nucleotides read TGTGCCAGCAGTTTATCCGGTTTTGGCTACACCTTC.

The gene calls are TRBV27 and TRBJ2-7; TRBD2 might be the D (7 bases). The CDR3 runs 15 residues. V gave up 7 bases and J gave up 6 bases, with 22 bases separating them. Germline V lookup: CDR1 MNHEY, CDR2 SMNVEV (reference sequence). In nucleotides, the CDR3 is TGTGCCAGCAACCCTCCGGCGGGGGCCCCCCGCGAGCAGTACTTC. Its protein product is CASNPPAGAPREQYF.

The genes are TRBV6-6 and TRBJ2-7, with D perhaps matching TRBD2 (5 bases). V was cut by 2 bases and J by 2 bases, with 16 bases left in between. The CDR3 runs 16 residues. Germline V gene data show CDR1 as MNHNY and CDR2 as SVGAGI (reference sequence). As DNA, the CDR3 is TGTGCCAGCAGTTACCATGTAGGGCGGCGGGCCTACGAGCAGTACGTC. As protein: CASSYHVGRRAYEQYV.

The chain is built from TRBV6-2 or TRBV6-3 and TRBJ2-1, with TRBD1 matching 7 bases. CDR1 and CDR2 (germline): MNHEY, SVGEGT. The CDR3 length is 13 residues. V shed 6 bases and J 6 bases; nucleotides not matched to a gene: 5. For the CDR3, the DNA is TGTGCCAGCAGCCAACAGGGGACCAATGAGCAGTTCTTC. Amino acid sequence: CASSQQGTNEQFF.

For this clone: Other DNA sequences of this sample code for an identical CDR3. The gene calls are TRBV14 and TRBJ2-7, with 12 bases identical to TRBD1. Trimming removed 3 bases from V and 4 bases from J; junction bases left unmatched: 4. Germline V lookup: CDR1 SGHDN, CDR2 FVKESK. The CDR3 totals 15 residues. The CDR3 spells CASSQPGQGAYEQYF. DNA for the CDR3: TGTGCCAGCAGCCAGCCGGGACAGGGGGCGTACGAGCAGTACTTC.

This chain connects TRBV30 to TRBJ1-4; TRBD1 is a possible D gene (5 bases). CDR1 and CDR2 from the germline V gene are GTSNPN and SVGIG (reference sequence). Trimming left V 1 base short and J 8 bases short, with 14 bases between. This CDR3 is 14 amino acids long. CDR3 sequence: CAWSDRPGEEKLFF. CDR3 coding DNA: TGTGCCTGGAGTGACCGCCCGGGGGAGGAAAAACTGTTTTTT.

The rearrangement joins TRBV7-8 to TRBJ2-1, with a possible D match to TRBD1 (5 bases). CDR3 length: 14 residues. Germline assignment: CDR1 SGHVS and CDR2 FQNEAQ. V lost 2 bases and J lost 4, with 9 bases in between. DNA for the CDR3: TGTGCCAGCAGCTTACGGGCAGGGTACAATGAGCAGTTCTTC. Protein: CASSLRAGYNEQFF. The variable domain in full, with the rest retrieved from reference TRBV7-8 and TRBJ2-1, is GAGVSQSPRYKVAKRGQDVALRCDPISGHVSLFWYQQALGQGPEFLTYFQNEAQLDKSGLPSDRFFAERPEGSVSTLKIQRTQQEDSAVYLCASSLRAGYNEQFFGPGTRLTVL.

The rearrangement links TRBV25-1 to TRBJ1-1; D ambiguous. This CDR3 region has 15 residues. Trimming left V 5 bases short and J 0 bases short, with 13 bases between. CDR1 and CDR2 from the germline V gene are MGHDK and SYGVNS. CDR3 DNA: TGTGCCAGCAGTCTCGAGGGAGGGCTGAACACTGAAGCTTTCTTT. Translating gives CASSLEGGLNTEAFF. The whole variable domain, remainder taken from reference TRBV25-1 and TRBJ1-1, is EADIYQTPRYLVIGTGKKITLECSQTMGHDKMYWYQQDPGMELHLIHYSYGVNSTEKGDLSSESTVSRIRTEHFPLTLESARPSHTSQYLCASSLEGGLNTEAFFGQGTRLTVV.

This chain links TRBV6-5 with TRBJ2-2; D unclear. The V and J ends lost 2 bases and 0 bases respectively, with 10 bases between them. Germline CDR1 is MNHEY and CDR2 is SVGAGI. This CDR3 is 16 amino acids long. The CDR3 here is CASSYGGSPNTGELFF. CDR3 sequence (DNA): TGTGCCAGCAGTTACGGTGGCTCACCGAACACCGGGGAGCTGTTTTTT.

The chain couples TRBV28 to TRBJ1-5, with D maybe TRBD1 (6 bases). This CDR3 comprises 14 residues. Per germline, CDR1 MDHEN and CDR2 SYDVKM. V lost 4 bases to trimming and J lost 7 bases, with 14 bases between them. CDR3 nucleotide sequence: TGTGCCAGCAGTTCTTTGGGGGCACAGCAGCCCCAGCATTTT. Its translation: CASSSLGAQQPQHF.

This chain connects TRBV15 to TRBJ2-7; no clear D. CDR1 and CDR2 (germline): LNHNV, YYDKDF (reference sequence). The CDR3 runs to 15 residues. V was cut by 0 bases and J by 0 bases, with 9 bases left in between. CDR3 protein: CATSRDQSSSYEQYF. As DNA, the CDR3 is TGTGCCACCAGCAGAGATCAGTCTAGCTCCTACGAGCAGTACTTC.

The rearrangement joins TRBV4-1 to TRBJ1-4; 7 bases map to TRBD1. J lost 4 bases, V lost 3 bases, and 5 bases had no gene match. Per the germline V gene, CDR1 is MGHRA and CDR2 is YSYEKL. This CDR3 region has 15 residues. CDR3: CASSHVDRLNEKLFF. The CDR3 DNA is TGCGCCAGCAGCCATGTGGACAGGCTTAATGAAAAACTGTTTTTT.

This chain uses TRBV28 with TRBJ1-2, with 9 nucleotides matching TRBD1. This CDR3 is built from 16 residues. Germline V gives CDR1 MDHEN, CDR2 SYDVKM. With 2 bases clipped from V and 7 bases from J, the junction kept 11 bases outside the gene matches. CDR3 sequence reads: CASSLGGTGQGFGYTF. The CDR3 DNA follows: TGTGCCAGCAGTTTAGGGGGGACAGGGCAAGGATTTGGCTACACCTTC.

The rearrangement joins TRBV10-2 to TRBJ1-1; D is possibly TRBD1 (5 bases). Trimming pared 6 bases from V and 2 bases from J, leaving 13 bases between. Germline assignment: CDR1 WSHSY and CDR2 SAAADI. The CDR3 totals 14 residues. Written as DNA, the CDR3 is TGCGCCAGCAGCGAGGACACACATAACACTGAAGCTTTCTTT. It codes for CASSEDTHNTEAFF.

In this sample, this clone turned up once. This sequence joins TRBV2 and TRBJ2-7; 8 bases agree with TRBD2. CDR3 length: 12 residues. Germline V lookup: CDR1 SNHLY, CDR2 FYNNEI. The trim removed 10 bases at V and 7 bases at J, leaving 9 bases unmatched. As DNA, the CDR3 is TGTGCCATCCCGACGTCGGGAGGGGAGCAGTACGTC. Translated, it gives CAIPTSGGEQYV.

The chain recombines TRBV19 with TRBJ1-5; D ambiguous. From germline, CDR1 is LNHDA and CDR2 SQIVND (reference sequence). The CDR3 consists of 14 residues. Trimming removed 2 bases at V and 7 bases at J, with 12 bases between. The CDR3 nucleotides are TGTGCCAGTAGTATACAAGGAGGAGGGCAGCCCCAGCATTTT. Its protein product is CASSIQGGGQPQHF.

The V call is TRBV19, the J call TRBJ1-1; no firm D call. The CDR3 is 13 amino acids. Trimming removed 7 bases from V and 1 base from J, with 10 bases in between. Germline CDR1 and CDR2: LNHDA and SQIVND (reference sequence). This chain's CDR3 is CASNPRGNTEAFF. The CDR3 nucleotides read TGTGCCAGTAACCCGCGGGGGAACACTGAAGCTTTCTTT.

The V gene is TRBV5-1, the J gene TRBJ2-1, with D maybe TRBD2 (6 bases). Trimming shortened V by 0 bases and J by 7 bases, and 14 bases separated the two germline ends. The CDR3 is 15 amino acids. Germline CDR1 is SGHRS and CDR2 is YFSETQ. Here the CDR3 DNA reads TGCGCCAGCAGCTTGGAGGGACTCCTTGGGAATGAGCAGTTCTTC. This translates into CASSLEGLLGNEQFF.

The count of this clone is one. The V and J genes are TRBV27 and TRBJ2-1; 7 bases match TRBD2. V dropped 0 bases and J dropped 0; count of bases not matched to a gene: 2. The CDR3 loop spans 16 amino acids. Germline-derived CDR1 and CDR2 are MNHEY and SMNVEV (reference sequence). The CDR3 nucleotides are TGTGCCAGCAGTTTATCAATAGCGGGCTCCTACAATGAGCAGTTCTTC. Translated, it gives CASSLSIAGSYNEQFF.

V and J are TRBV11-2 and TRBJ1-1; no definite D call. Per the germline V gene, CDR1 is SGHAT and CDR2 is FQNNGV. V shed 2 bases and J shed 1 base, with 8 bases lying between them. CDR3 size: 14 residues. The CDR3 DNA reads TGTGCCAGCAGCTTATCATGGGCGAACACTGAAGCTTTCTTT. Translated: CASSLSWANTEAFF.

The CDR3 reads CASSPILGLSYGYTF. Here the CDR3 DNA reads TGTGCCAGCAGCCCTATCCTGGGACTGAGCTATGGCTACACCTTC. This chain joins TRBV3-1 (or the pseudogene TRBV3-2) and TRBJ1-2, with D perhaps TRBD1 (5 bases). Trimming cost V 4 bases and J 4 bases, with 16 bases left between them. The CDR3 runs to 15 residues. CDR1 LGHDT and CDR2 YNNKEL come from the germline V gene (reference sequence).

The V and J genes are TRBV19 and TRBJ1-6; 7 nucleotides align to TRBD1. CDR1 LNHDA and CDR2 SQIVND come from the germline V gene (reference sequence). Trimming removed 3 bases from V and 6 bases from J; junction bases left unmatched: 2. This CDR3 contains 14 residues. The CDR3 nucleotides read TGTGCCAGTAGTATGGACAGGCCTAATTCACCCCTCCACTTT. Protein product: CASSMDRPNSPLHF.

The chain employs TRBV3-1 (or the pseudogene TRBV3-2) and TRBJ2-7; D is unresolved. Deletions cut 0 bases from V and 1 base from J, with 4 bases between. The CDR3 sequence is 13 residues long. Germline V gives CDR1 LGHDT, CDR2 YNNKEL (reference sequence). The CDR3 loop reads CASSQESSYEQYV. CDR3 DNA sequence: TGTGCCAGCAGCCAAGAATCGTCCTACGAGCAGTACGTC.

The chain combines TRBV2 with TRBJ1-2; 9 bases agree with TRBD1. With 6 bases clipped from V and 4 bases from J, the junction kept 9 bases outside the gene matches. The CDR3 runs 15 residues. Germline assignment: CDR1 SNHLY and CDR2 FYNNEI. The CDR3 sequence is CASSAGTGPFYGYTF. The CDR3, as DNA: TGTGCCAGCAGCGCAGGGACAGGGCCGTTCTATGGCTACACCTTC. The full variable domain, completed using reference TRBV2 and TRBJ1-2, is EPEVTQTPSHQVTQMGQEVILRCVPISNHLYFYWYRQILGQKVEFLVSFYNNEISEKSEIFDDQFSVERPDGSNFTLKIRSTKLEDSAMYFCASSAGTGPFYGYTFGSGTRLTVV.

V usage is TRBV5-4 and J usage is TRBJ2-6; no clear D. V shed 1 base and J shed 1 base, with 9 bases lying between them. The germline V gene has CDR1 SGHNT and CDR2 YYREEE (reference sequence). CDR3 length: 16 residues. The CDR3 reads CASSLSPFSGANVLTF. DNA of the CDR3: TGTGCCAGCAGCTTGAGCCCCTTTTCTGGGGCCAACGTCCTGACTTTC.

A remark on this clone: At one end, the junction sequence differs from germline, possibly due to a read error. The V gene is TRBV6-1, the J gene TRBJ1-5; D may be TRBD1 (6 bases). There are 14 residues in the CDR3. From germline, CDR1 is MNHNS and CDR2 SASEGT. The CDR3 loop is CASSEVYREQPQHF. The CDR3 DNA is TGTGCCAGCAGCGAAGTTTACAGGGAACAGCCCCAGCATTTT.

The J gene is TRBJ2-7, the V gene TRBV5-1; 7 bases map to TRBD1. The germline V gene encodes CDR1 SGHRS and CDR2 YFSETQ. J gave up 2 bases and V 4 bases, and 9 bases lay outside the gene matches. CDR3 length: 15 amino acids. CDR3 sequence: CASSPEPGQTYEQYV. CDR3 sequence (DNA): TGCGCCAGCAGCCCAGAACCGGGACAGACCTACGAGCAGTACGTC.

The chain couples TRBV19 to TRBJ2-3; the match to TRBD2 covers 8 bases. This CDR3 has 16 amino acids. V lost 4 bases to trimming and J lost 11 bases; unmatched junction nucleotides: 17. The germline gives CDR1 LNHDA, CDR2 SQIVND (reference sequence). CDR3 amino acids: CASSTIQRTGRGGQYF. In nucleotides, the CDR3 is TGTGCCAGTAGTACGATTCAACGGACTGGCCGGGGGGGGCAGTATTTT.